The rows below give T cell receptor beta chains drawn from one sample of a study of beta chain features in type 1 diabetes. The assay was immunoSEQ multiplex PCR, and TCRdb's table has in-frame clones only and misses some. The sample records 220,000 or so clones, about 63% being singletons. The sample comprised naive CD4+ T cells from blood. The receptors originated from a young man in good health. Both conserved end residues are part of each CDR3. The order of the fields is CDR3 length, V gene, D gene, J gene, clone size, CDR3 protein, CDR3 DNA. The D gene is left open where the match is weak. Clone size is not always given. Where it is, it says once, few, many or a class for expanded clones.

13,TRBV6-1,.,TRBJ2-7,.,CASSETATYEQYF,TGTGCCAGCAGTGAGACAGCTACCTACGAGCAGTACTTC
12,TRBV2,.,TRBJ1-1,.,CASSDGSTEAFF,TGTGCCAGCAGTGACGGGAGCACTGAAGCTTTCTTT
10,TRBV1,.,TRBJ2-3,.,CTSKQGYWYF,TGCACCAGCAAACAGGGATATTGGTATTTT
12,TRBV30,.,TRBJ2-3,.,CAWTGDTDTQYF,TGTGCCTGGACAGGGGACACAGATACGCAGTATTTT
12,TRBV29-1,.,TRBJ2-5,few,CSAEGTGETQYF,TGCAGCGCTGAAGGGACCGGAGAGACCCAGTACTTC
15,TRBV11-2,.,TRBJ2-1,.,CASSLTPGVYNEQFF,TGTGCCAGCAGTTTAACCCCCGGGGTGTACAATGAGCAGTTCTTC
14,TRBV7-9,.,TRBJ2-1,.,CASSFVALYNEQFF,TGTGCCAGCAGCTTCGTCGCCCTTTACAATGAGCAGTTCTTC
12,TRBV6-5,.,TRBJ1-2,.,CASSWDGYGYTF,TGTGCCAGCAGTTGGGACGGCTATGGCTACACCTTC
15,TRBV5-4,.,TRBJ2-6,.,CASSSLRSGANVLTF,TGTGCCAGCAGCTCGCTTAGATCTGGGGCCAACGTCCTGACTTTC
15,TRBV13,.,TRBJ2-1,.,CASSRSDRTHNEQFF,TGTGCCAGCAGCCGCTCGGACAGAACCCACAATGAGCAGTTCTTC
15,TRBV5-1,TRBD1,TRBJ2-7,.,CASSMGQGPLGEQYF,TGCGCCAGCAGCATGGGACAGGGGCCCCTGGGTGAGCAGTACTTC
13,TRBV29-1,.,TRBJ1-1,few,CSVNRALNTEAFF,TGCAGCGTCAACAGGGCTTTGAACACTGAAGCTTTCTTT
14,TRBV9,.,TRBJ2-7,.,CASSVQGSSYEQYF,TGTGCCAGCAGCGTCCAGGGGAGCTCCTACGAGCAGTACTTC
14,TRBV5-1,TRBD1,TRBJ2-5,few,CASSPGDRKETQYF,TGCGCCAGCAGCCCTGGGGACAGAAAAGAGACCCAGTACTTC
13,TRBV2,.,TRBJ2-5,.,CASSEIGSGTQYF,TGTGCCAGCAGTGAAATCGGCAGTGGGACCCAGTACTTC
14,TRBV30,.,TRBJ2-2,few,CAWSAGTFTGELFF,TGTGCCTGGAGTGCCGGGACCTTCACCGGGGAGCTGTTTTTT
14,TRBV29-1,.,TRBJ1-1,once,CSVEGVAMNTEAFF,TGCAGCGTTGAAGGGGTAGCTATGAACACTGAAGCTTTCTTT
15,TRBV5-1,TRBD2,TRBJ2-3,.,CASGRTSGGTDTQYF,TGCGCCAGCGGACGGACTAGCGGCGGCACAGATACGCAGTATTTT
13,TRBV30,.,TRBJ1-1,.,CAWGDTYYTEAFF,TGTGCCTGGGGGGACACCTATTACACTGAAGCTTTCTTT
15,TRBV6-5,TRBD2,TRBJ2-1,.,CASSYSTSGYNEQFF,TGTGCCAGCAGTTACTCGACTAGCGGGTACAATGAGCAGTTCTTC
14,TRBV14,.,TRBJ2-6,.,CASSGGPGANVLTF,TGTGCCAGCAGCGGGGGGCCCGGGGCCAACGTCCTGACTTTC
13,TRBV25-1,.,TRBJ2-7,few,CASSELAGYEQYF,TGTGCCAGCAGTGAATTGGCTGGCTACGAGCAGTACTTC
12,TRBV30,TRBD1,TRBJ1-5,.,CAWDQGEQPQHF,TGTGCCTGGGATCAGGGGGAGCAGCCCCAGCATTTT
15,TRBV9,TRBD1,TRBJ1-4,.,CASSSTTGINEKLFF,TGTGCCAGCAGCTCTACGACAGGGATTAATGAAAAACTGTTTTTT
14,TRBV7-9,.,TRBJ2-1,.,CASSLTSSYNEQFF,TGTGCCAGCAGCCTCACGTCCAGTTACAATGAGCAGTTCTTC
15,TRBV5-1,TRBD1,TRBJ1-5,.,CASSPGTGVNQPQHF,TGCGCCAGCAGCCCAGGGACAGGAGTCAATCAGCCCCAGCATTTT
13,TRBV30,.,TRBJ2-2,few,CARAATNTGELFF,TGTGCTAGAGCGGCAACGAACACCGGGGAGCTGTTTTTT
11,TRBV14,.,TRBJ2-7,.,CASSLGYEQYF,TGTGCCAGCAGCCTAGGCTACGAGCAGTACTTC
15,TRBV9,.,TRBJ2-2,once,CASSVEGTSTGELFF,TGTGCCAGCAGCGTAGAGGGGACTTCCACCGGGGAGCTGTTTTTT
11,TRBV25-1,.,TRBJ2-7,few,CASGRVYEQYF,TGTGCCAGCGGCAGGGTCTACGAGCAGTACTTC
13,TRBV6-1,.,TRBJ2-5,.,CASLLGLRETQYF,TGTGCCAGCTTATTAGGGTTGCGAGAGACCCAGTACTTC
13,TRBV29-1,.,TRBJ2-7,.,CSVADTRDYEQYF,TGCAGCGTCGCAGACACAAGAGACTACGAGCAGTACTTC
15,TRBV25-1,.,TRBJ1-2,.,CASSEYKGAQNGYTF,TGTGCCAGCAGTGAATATAAGGGAGCGCAAAATGGCTACACCTTC
14,TRBV7-2,TRBD2,TRBJ2-7,.,CASSAGTSYHEQYF,TGTGCCAGCAGCGCAGGGACTAGCTACCACGAGCAGTACTTC
12,TRBV29-1,.,TRBJ2-5,.,CSVLGTEETQYF,TGCAGCGTCCTTGGGACGGAAGAGACCCAGTACTTC
18,TRBV4-1,.,TRBJ2-4,.,CASSQYDGTVLAKNIQYF,TGCGCCAGCAGCCAATACGATGGGACCGTCCTAGCCAAAAACATTCAGTACTTC
15,TRBV5-1,.,TRBJ2-1,.,CASSLEPGAYNEQFF,TGCGCCAGCAGCTTGGAACCGGGGGCCTACAATGAGCAGTTCTTC
15,TRBV5-1,.,TRBJ2-2,.,CASSLFLGGTGELFF,TGCGCCAGCAGCTTGTTTCTAGGTGGCACCGGGGAGCTGTTTTTT
15,TRBV13,TRBD1,TRBJ1-1,.,CASSLVGQPNTEAFF,TGTGCCAGCAGCTTAGTGGGACAGCCGAACACTGAAGCTTTCTTT
17,TRBV5-1,TRBD2,TRBJ2-3,.,CASSSQASGASTDTQYF,TGCGCCAGCAGCTCGCAGGCTAGCGGAGCTAGCACAGATACGCAGTATTTT
15,TRBV18,.,TRBJ2-4,.,CASSPASLAKNIQYF,TGTGCCAGCTCACCAGCGTCCCTAGCCAAAAACATTCAGTACTTC
15,TRBV28,TRBD2,TRBJ2-7,.,CASTLAGARSYEQYF,TGTGCCAGCACCTTAGCGGGAGCCCGCTCCTACGAGCAGTACTTC
15,TRBV10-3,.,TRBJ1-5,.,CAISEQGRAGQPQHF,TGTGCCATCAGTGAGCAGGGCAGGGCGGGTCAGCCCCAGCATTTT
13,TRBV30,.,TRBJ2-7,few,CAWSLWGSYEQYF,TGTGCCTGGAGCCTCTGGGGCTCCTACGAGCAGTACTTC
13,TRBV30,TRBD2,TRBJ2-7,.,CAYNSLAGYEQYF,TGTGCCTACAACTCACTAGCGGGATACGAGCAGTACTTC
16,TRBV4-1,TRBD1,TRBJ2-5,.,CASSRGMGQGGETQYF,TGCGCCAGCAGCAGAGGTATGGGACAGGGAGGAGAGACCCAGTACTTC
17,TRBV29-1,.,TRBJ2-7,few,CSVEDLHPRKLTYEQYF,TGCAGCGTTGAAGATCTTCACCCCAGGAAACTCACCTACGAGCAGTACTTC
13,TRBV9,TRBD2,TRBJ2-7,.,CASSVATSGEQYF,TGTGCCAGCAGCGTAGCGACTAGCGGCGAGCAGTACTTC
14,TRBV7-9,.,TRBJ1-2,.,CASSRAEANYGYTF,TGTGCCAGCAGCCGCGCAGAGGCTAACTATGGCTACACCTTC
14,TRBV6-1,.,TRBJ2-7,.,CASSESGPSYEQYF,TGTGCCAGCAGTGAATCCGGCCCTTCCTACGAGCAGTACTTC
16,TRBV30,TRBD2,TRBJ2-1,.,CAWSILGGHGYNEQFF,TGTGCCTGGAGCATCTTGGGAGGGCATGGGTACAATGAGCAGTTCTTC
13,TRBV25-1,TRBD1,TRBJ2-7,.,CASSTDRVYEQYF,TGTGCCAGCAGTACGGACAGGGTCTACGAGCAGTACTTC
15,TRBV7-2,TRBD2,TRBJ2-5,.,CASSLTSGDQETQYF,TGTGCCAGCAGCTTGACTAGCGGGGACCAAGAGACCCAGTACTTC
14,TRBV11-2,.,TRBJ2-3,.,CASSLVRRGDTQYF,TGTGCCAGCAGCTTAGTACGGAGGGGAGATACGCAGTATTTT
12,TRBV30,.,TRBJ2-1,.,CAAAQSYNEQFF,TGTGCCGCCGCCCAGTCCTACAATGAGCAGTTCTTC
12,TRBV29-1,.,TRBJ1-5,.,CSVKGVNQPQHF,TGCAGCGTTAAGGGGGTCAATCAGCCCCAGCATTTT
15,TRBV18,TRBD1,TRBJ1-1,.,CASALQGGKNTEAFF,TGTGCCAGCGCCTTACAGGGGGGTAAAAACACTGAAGCTTTCTTT
13,TRBV30,.,TRBJ2-1,few,CAWTSSSYNEQFF,TGTGCCTGGACTTCGAGCTCCTACAATGAGCAGTTCTTC
15,TRBV27,.,TRBJ1-6,.,CASSLAQTVNSPLHF,TGTGCCAGCAGTTTGGCGCAGACAGTTAATTCACCCCTCCACTTT